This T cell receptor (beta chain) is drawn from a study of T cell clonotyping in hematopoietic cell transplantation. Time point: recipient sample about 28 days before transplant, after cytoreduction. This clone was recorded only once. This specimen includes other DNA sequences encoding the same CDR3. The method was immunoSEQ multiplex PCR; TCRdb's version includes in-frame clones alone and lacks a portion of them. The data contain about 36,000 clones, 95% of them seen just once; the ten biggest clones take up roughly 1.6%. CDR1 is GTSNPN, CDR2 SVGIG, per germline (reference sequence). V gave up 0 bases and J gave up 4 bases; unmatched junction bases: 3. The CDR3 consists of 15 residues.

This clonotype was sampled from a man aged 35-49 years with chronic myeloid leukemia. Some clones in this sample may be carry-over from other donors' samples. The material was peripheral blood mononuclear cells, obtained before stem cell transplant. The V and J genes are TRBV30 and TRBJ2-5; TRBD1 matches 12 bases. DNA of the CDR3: TGTGCCTGGAGTGTGGGGACAGGGGGCGCAGAGACCCAGTACTTC. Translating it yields CAWSVGTGGAETQYF.